This is a list of T cell receptor beta chains from one sample in a study of blood T cell repertoires in COVID-19. TCRdb's table, derived via immunoSEQ multiplex PCR, lists solely in-frame clones and lacks some. The repertoire holds hundreds of thousands of clones, with around 89% as singletons. Sequencing used peripheral blood. All receptors derive from a woman aged 30 to 39 who had recovered from COVID-19. The CDR3 runs from the conserved cysteine through the conserved F or W. D genes are given only for firm matches. Clone size is stated in some rows and not others, as once, few, many or a class when expanded.

>TRBJ2-3|once|TRBD2|TRBV9
TGTGCCAGCAGCCCAACTAGCGGGGGGGCTGACACAGATACGCAGTATTTT
CASSPTSGGADTDTQYF
>TRBJ2-1|.|.|TRBV24-1
TGTGCCACCAGTGATCGGACAGGGAGGGGGAATGAGCAGTTCTTC
CATSDRTGRGNEQFF
>TRBJ2-7|.|TRBD2|TRBV19
TGTGCCAGTAGGACTAGCGGGGGTTCCTACGAGCAGTACTTC
CASRTSGGSYEQYF
>TRBJ2-1|.|.|TRBV24-1
TGTGCCACCTCCTCCCCCAGGGTGAACTACAATGAGCAGTTCTTC
CATSSPRVNYNEQFF
>TRBJ2-7|.|TRBD1|TRBV2
TGTGCCAGCATCCCTCCCTCGGGACAGGGATCCTACGAGCAGTACTTC
CASIPPSGQGSYEQYF
>TRBJ2-2|.|.|TRBV29-1
TGCAGCGTTGGTAGCGGCGGGGAGCTGTTTTTT
CSVGSGGELFF
>TRBJ1-1|.|TRBD1|TRBV19
TGTGCCAGTAAGCCCCCGGGACAGGGTATTTGGACTGAAGCTTTCTTT
CASKPPGQGIWTEAFF
>TRBJ2-1|.|TRBD2|TRBV9
TGTGCCAGCAGCGTCCTTTCAAATAGCGGGAGCTCCTACAATGAGCAGTTCTTC
CASSVLSNSGSSYNEQFF
>TRBJ2-5|.|.|TRBV6-1
TGTGCCAGCAGTGAATTGAGGACCCAGTACTTC
CASSELRTQYF
>TRBJ2-3|.|.|TRBV12-3/TRBV12-4
TGTGCCAGCACCTTCACAGATACGCAGTATTTT
CASTFTDTQYF
>TRBJ2-7|.|.|TRBV12-3/TRBV12-4
TGTGCCAGCAGTAACAGGGCCTCCTACGAGCAGTACTTC
CASSNRASYEQYF
>TRBJ1-2|.|TRBD1|TRBV28
TGTGCCAGCAGGGTGGGACAGGGGGGTGGCTACACCTTC
CASRVGQGGGYTF